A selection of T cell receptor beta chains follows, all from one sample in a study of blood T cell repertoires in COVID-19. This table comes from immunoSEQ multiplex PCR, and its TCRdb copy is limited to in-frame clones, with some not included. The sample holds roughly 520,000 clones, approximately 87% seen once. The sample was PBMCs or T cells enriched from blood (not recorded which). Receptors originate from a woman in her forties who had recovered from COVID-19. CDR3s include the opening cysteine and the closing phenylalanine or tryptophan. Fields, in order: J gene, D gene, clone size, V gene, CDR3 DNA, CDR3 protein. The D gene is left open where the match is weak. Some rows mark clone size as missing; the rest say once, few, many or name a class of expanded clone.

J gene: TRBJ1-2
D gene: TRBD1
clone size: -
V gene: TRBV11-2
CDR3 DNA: TGTGCCAGCAGCTTCCAGGGGACAGAGGTCTATGGCTACACCTTC
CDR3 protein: CASSFQGTEVYGYTF

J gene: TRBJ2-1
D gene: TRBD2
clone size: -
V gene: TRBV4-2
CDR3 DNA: TGTGCCAGCAGCCAAGGGACTAGCGGTTATTGGGATGAGCAGTTCTTC
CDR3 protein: CASSQGTSGYWDEQFF

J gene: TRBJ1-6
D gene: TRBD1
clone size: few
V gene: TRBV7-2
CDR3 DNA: TGTGCCAGCAGCCACGGACAGGGGCTAAAGGATTCACCCCTCCACTTT
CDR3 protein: CASSHGQGLKDSPLHF

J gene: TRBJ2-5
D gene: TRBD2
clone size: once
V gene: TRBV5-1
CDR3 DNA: TGCGCCAGCAGCTTGGGCGAACTAGCGGGAGTAGAGGAGACCCAGTACTTC
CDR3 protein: CASSLGELAGVEETQYF

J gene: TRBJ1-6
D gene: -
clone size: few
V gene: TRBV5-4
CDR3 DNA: TGTGCCAGCAGCTTGGGTGACAATGGTTCACCCCTCCACTTT
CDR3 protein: CASSLGDNGSPLHF

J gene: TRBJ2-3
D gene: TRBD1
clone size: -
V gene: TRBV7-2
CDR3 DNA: TGTGCCAGCAGATTTCGCACAGGGGCTAGCACAGATACGCAGTATTTT
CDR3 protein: CASRFRTGASTDTQYF

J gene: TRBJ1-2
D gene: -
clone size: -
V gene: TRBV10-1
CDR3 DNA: TGCGCCAGCAGTGAAAGGGGTCCCAACTATGGCTACACCTTC
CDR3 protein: CASSERGPNYGYTF

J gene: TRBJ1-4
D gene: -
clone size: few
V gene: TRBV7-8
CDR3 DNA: TGTGCCAGCAGCTTACTATTCGGCAGAGGACAGGAAAAACTGTTTTTT
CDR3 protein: CASSLLFGRGQEKLFF

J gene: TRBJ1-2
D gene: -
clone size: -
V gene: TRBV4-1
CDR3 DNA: TGCGCCAGCAGCCAAGTTTCTATCTCGGGTGGTGGCTACACCTTC
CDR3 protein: CASSQVSISGGGYTF

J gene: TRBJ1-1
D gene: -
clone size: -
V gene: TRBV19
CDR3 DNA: TGTGCCAGTAGTACCCGCAGGGATGTTGGCACTGAAGCTTTCTTT
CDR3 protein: CASSTRRDVGTEAFF

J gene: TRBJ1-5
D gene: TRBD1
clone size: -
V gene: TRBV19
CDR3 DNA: TGTGCCAGTAGTGTGACCTGGGACAGCCCCAATAGCAATCAGCCCCAGCATTTT
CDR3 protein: CASSVTWDSPNSNQPQHF

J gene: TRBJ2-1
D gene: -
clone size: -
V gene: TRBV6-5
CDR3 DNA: TGTGCCAGCACAAAGGAGGGGCCCTACAATGAGCAGTTCTTC
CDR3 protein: CASTKEGPYNEQFF

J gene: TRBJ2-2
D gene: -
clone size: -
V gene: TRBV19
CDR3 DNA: TGTGCCAGTAGTCCCCGGGGAAACACCGGGGAGCTGTTTTTT
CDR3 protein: CASSPRGNTGELFF

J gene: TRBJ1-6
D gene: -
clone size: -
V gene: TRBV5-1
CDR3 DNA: TGCGCCAGCAGCACCGCGGGAACCTATAATTCACCCCTCCACTTT
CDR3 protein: CASSTAGTYNSPLHF

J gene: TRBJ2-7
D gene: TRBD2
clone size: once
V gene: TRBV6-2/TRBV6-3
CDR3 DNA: TGTGCCAGCAGTTTGACTAGCGGGTCCTACGAGCAGTACTTC
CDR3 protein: CASSLTSGSYEQYF

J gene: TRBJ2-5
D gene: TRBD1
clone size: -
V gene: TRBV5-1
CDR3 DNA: TGCGCCAGCAGCTCACCGCCGGGACAGGGTATTGAGACCCAGTACTTC
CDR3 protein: CASSSPPGQGIETQYF

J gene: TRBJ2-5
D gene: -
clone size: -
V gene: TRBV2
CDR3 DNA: TGTGCCAGCAGCCCCATCTCAGGGGCTGGTGAGACCCAGTACTTC
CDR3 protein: CASSPISGAGETQYF

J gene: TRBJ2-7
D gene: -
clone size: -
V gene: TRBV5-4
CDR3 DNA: TGTGCCAGCAGCTTGGGGCTGATTACCTACGAGCAGTACTTC
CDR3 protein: CASSLGLITYEQYF

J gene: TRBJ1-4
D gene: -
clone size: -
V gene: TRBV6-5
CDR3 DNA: TGTGCCAGCAGTAGCGGAGCAACTAATGAAAAACTGTTTTTT
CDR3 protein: CASSSGATNEKLFF

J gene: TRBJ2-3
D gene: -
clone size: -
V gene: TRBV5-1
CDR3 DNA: TGCGCCAGCAGCTTGGCCCAGCTAGGAACAGATACGCAGTATTTT
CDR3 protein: CASSLAQLGTDTQYF

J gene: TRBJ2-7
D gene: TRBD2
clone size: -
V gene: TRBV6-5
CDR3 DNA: TGTGCCAGCACCTCACTAGCGGGAGCCACCGAGCAGTACTTC
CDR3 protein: CASTSLAGATEQYF

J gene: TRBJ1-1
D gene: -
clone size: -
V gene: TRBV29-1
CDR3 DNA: TGCAGCGTTCAGGGGTGGTTTGGCACTGAAGCTTTCTTT
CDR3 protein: CSVQGWFGTEAFF

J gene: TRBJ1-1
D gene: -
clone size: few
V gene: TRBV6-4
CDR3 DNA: TGTGCCAGCAGGAAACAGGGTAACGGGAGGACTGAAGCTTTCTTT
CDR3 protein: CASRKQGNGRTEAFF

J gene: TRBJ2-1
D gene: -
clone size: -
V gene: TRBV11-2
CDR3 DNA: TGTGCCAGCAGCTTAGTGGAGGAAAGCTCCTACAATGAGCAGTTCTTC
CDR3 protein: CASSLVEESSYNEQFF

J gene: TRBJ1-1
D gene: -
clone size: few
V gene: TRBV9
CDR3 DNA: TGTGCCAGCAGCACGGGCCGGGAGGATGAAGCTTTCTTT
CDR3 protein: CASSTGREDEAFF